These 3 T cell receptor beta chains were sequenced from one sample in a study of beta chain features in type 1 diabetes. Of the isolated RNA, all was reverse transcribed, and so the sequenced material was expressed TCRB transcripts. Measured with immunoSEQ multiplex PCR; TCRdb has only the in-frame clones, and not every one. The sample comprises more than 300,000 clones, under 8.5% of which are singletons, and 0.44% rests with the top ten. Sequencing was performed on central memory CD4+ T cells from blood. The receptor set was obtained from a woman under 30 in good health.

This clone was observed at least ten times. The V and J genes are TRBV7-2 and TRBJ1-4; D is possibly TRBD1 (5 bases). The CDR3 runs 15 residues. V was clipped by 5 bases and J by 5 bases, with 15 bases between them. CDR1 is SGHTA, CDR2 FQGNSA, per germline. CDR3 nucleotides: TGTGCCAGCAGCCCAGGGACGGCAGCGAATGAAAAACTGTTTTTT. Its protein product is CASSPGTAANEKLFF.

There are a few counts of this clone. This chain's CDR3 is CASSLLLSSYEQYF. The CDR3 nucleotides are TGTGCCAGCAGCTTATTGCTGAGCTCCTACGAGCAGTACTTC. The chain recombines TRBV7-8 with TRBJ2-7; D ambiguous. Trimming pared 2 bases from V and 0 bases from J, leaving 8 bases between. CDR1 and CDR2 (germline): SGHVS, FQNEAQ. The CDR3 sequence is 14 residues long.

Of note for this clone: This may stem from a read error, because a much larger clone lies one nucleotide away. The V and J genes are TRBV2 and TRBJ2-1, with D tentatively TRBD1 or TRBD2 (5 bases each). The CDR3 spans 18 residues. The V end was cut by 6 bases, the J end by 10 bases, with 31 bases between. The germline gives CDR1 SNHLY, CDR2 FYNNEI. The chain's CDR3 is CASRTGMGPPAIGWEQFF. The DNA for the CDR3 is TGTGCCAGCAGGACGGGGATGGGGCCCCCGGCGATAGGCTGGGAGCAGTTCTTC.